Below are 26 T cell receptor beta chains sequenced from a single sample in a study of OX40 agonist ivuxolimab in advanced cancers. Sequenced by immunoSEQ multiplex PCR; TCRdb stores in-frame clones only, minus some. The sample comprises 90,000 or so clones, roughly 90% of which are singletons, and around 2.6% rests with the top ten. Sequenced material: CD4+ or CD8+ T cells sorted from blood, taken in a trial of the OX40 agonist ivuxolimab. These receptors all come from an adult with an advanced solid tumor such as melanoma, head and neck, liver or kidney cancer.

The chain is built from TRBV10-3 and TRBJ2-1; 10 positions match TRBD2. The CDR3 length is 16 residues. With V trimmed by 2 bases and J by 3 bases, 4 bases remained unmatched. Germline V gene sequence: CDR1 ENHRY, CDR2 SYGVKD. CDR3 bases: TGTGCCATCAGTGAGAGCCCTAGCGGGGGCTACAATGAGCAGTTCTTC. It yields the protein CAISESPSGGYNEQFF.

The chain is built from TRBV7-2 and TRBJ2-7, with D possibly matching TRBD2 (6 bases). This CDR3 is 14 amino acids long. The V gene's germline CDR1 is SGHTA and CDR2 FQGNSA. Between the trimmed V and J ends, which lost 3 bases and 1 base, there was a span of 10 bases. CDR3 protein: CASSFGGLSYEQYF. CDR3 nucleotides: TGTGCCAGCAGCTTTGGGGGACTTTCCTACGAGCAGTACTTC.

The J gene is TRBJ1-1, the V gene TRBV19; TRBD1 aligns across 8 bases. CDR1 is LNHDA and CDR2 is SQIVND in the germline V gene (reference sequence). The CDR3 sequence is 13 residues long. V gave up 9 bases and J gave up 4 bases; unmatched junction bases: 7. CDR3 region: CASIRGLGTEAFF. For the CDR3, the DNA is TGTGCCAGCATCAGGGGGCTGGGCACTGAAGCTTTCTTT.

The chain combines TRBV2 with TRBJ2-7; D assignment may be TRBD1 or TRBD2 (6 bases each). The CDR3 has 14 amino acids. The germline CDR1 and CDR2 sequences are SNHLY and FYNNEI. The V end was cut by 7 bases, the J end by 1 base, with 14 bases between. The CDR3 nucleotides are TGTGCCAGCATAGCGGCAGGGGAGTCCTACGAGCAGTACTTC. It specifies CASIAAGESYEQYF.

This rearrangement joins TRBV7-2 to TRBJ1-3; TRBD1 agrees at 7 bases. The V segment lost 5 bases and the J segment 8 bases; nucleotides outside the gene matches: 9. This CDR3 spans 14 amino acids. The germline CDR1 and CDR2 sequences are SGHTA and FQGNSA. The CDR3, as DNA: TGTGCCAGCAGCGCCCGACAGGGCTTGGACACCATATATTTT. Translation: CASSARQGLDTIYF.

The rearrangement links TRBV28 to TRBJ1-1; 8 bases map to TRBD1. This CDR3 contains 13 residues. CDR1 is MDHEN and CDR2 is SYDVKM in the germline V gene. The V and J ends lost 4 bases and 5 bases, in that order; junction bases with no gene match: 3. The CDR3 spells CASSSDRGTEAFF. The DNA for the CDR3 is TGTGCCAGCAGTTCAGACAGGGGAACTGAAGCTTTCTTT.

The CDR3 sequence is CASSGWELRAGGYTF. The CDR3 DNA sequence: TGTGCCAGCAGCGGCTGGGAACTCAGAGCCGGGGGCTACACCTTC. This chain uses TRBV7-9 with TRBJ1-2, with D uncertain. CDR1 and CDR2 (germline): SEHNR, FQNEAQ (reference sequence). This CDR3 is 15 amino acids long. The V end was cut by 5 bases, the J end by 8 bases, with 21 bases between.

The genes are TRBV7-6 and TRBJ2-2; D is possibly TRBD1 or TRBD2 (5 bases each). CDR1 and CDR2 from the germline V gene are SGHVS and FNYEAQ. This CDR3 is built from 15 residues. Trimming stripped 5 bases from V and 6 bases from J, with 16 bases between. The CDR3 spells CASSPKGFGAGELFF. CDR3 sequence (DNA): TGTGCCAGCAGCCCCAAGGGGTTCGGGGCCGGGGAGCTGTTTTTT.

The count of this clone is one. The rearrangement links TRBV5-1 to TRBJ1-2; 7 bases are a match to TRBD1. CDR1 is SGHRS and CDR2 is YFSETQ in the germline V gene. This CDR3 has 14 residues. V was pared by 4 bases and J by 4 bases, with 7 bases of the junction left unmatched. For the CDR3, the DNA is TGCGCCAGCAGCACCACGGGACAGACCTATGGCTACACCTTC. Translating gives CASSTTGQTYGYTF.

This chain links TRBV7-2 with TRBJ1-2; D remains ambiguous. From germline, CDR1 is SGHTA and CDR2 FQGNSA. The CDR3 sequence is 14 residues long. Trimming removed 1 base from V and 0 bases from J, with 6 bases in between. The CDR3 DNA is TGTGCCAGCAGCTTAGTCGGGGCTAACTATGGCTACACCTTC. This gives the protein CASSLVGANYGYTF.

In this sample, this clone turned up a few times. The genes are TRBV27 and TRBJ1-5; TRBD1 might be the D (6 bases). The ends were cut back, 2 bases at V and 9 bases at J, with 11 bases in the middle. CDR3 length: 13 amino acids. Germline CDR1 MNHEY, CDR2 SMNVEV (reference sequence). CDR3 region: CASSLRGGLPQHF. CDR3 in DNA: TGTGCCAGCAGTTTAAGGGGGGGACTGCCCCAGCATTTT.

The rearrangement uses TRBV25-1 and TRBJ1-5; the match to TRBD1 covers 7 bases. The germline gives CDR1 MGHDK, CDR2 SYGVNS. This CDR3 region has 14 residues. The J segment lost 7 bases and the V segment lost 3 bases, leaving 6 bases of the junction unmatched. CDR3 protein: CASSDRGLGQPQHF. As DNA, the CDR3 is TGTGCCAGCAGTGATAGGGGGCTAGGGCAGCCCCAGCATTTT.

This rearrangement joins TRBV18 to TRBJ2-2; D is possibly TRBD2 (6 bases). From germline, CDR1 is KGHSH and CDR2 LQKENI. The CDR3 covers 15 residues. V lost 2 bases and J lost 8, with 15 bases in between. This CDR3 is CASSPTGLPEGELFF. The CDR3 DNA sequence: TGTGCCAGCTCACCAACGGGACTCCCAGAGGGGGAGCTGTTTTTT. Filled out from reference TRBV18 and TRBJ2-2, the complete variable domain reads NAGVMQNPRHLVRRRGQEARLRCSPMKGHSHVYWYRQLPEEGLKFMVYLQKENIIDESGMPKERFSAEFPKEGPSILRIQQVVRGDSAAYFCASSPTGLPEGELFFGEGSRLTVL.

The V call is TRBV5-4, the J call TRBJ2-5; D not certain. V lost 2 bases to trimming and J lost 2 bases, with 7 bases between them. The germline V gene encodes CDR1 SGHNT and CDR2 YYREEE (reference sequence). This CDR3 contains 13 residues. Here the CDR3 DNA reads TGTGCCAGCAGCTTCGGAGCACAAGAGACCCAGTACTTC. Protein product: CASSFGAQETQYF.

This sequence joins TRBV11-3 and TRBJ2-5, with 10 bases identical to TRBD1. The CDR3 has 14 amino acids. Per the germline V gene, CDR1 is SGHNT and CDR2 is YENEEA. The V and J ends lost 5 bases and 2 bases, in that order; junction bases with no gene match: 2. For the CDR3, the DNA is TGTGCCAGCAGCGGGGGACAGGGGCAAGAGACCCAGTACTTC. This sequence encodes CASSGGQGQETQYF.

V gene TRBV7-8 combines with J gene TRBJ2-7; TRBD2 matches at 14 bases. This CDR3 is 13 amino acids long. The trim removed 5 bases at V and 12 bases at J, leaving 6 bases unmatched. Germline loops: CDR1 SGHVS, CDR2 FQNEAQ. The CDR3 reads CASSRGLAGDAYF. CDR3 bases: TGTGCCAGCAGCAGGGGACTAGCGGGAGATGCGTACTTC. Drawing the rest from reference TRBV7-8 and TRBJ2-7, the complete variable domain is GAGVSQSPRYKVAKRGQDVALRCDPISGHVSLFWYQQALGQGPEFLTYFQNEAQLDKSGLPSDRFFAERPEGSVSTLKIQRTQQEDSAVYLCASSRGLAGDAYFGPGTRLTVT.

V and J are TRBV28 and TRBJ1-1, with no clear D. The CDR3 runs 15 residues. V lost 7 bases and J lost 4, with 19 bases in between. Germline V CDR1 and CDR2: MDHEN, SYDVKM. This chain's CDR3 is CASTLPTEGSTEAFF. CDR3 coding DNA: TGTGCCAGCACCCTCCCTACGGAGGGAAGCACTGAAGCTTTCTTT.

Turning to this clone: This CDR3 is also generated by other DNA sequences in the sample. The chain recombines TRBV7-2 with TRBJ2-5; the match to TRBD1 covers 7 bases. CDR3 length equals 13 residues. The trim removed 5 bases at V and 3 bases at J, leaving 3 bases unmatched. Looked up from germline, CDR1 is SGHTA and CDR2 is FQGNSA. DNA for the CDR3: TGTGCCAGCAGCCAGGACAGGAAAGAGACCCAGTACTTC. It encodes CASSQDRKETQYF.

Here the CDR3 DNA reads TGTGCCATCAGTGGGACAGGGGTATCAGCCTCCTCCTACAATGAGCAGTTCTTC. This gives the protein CAISGTGVSASSYNEQFF. The genes are TRBV10-3 and TRBJ2-1, with 9 positions matching TRBD1. V was pared by 4 bases and J by 0 bases, with 10 bases of the junction left unmatched. The CDR3 is made up of 18 amino acids. Germline V gene sequence: CDR1 ENHRY, CDR2 SYGVKD.

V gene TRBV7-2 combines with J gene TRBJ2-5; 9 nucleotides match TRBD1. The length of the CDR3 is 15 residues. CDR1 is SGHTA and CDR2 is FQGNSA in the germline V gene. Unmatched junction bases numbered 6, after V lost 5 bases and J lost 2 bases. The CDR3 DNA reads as TGTGCCAGCAGCACCGGACAGGGGCGACAAGAGACCCAGTACTTC. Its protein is CASSTGQGRQETQYF.

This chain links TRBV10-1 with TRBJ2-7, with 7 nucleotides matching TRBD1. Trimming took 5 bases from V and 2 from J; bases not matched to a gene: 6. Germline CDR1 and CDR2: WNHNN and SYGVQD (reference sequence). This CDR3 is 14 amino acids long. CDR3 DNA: TGCGCCAGCAGTCCAGGGACAGCGGCCTACGAGCAGTACTTC. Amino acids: CASSPGTAAYEQYF.

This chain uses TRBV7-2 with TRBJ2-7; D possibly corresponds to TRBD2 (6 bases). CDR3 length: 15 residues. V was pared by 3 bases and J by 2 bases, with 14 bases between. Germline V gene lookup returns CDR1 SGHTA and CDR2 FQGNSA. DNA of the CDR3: TGTGCCAGCAGCTTCTGGGGACTGGGGACCTACGAGCAGTACTTC. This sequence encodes CASSFWGLGTYEQYF.

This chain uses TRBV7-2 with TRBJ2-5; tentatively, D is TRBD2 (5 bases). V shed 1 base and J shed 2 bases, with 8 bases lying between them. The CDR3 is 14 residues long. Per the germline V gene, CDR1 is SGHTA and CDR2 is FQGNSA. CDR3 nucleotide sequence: TGTGCCAGCAGCTTAGGGTCGGGGCAAGAGACCCAGTACTTC. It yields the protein CASSLGSGQETQYF. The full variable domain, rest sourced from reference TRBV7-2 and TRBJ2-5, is GAGVSQSPSNKVTEKGKDVELRCDPISGHTALYWYRQSLGQGLEFLIYFQGNSAPDKSGLPSDRFSAERTGGSVSTLTIQRTQQEDSAVYLCASSLGSGQETQYFGPGTRLLVL.

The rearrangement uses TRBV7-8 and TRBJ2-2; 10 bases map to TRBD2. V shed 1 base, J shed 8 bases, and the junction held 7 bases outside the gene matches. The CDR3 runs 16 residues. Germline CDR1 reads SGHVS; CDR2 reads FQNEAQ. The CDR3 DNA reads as TGTGCCAGCAGCTTAGATGCTAGCGGGAGATTTGGGGAGCTGTTTTTT. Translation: CASSLDASGRFGELFF.

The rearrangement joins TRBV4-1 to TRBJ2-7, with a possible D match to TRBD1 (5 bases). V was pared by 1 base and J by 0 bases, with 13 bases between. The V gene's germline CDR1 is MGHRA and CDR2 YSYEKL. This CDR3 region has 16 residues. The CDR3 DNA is TGCGCCAGCAGCCAAGGTCCAGGGCCGTTCTCCTACGAGCAGTACTTC. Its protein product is CASSQGPGPFSYEQYF.

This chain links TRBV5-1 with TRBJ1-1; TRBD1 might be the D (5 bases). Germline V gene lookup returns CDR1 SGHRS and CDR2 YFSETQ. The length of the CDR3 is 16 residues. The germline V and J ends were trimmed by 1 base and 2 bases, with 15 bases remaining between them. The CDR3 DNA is TGCGCCAGCAGCTTGACAAGGGGCGGGAGAAACACTGAAGCTTTCTTT. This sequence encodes CASSLTRGGRNTEAFF.